The sequence of this TCR beta chain was determined in a study of T-cell reconstitution after alpha-beta-depleted transplantation in children. Whole-study results and caveats: It was surviving recipient T cells and thymic progenitors that gave some patients high TCRbeta diversity at day 60.

Regarding this clonotype: The antigen is unknown.

Unique molecular identifiers were used in preparing the TCRbeta library. A single record per CDR3 protein comes from TCRdb applying MiXCR to the PCR reads. The sample includes 250,000 to 400,000 distinct CDR3 sequences, around 20% of them seen just once. The germline gives CDR1 SGHRS, CDR2 YFSETQ. Trimming stripped 4 bases from V and 0 bases from J, with 16 bases between. The CDR3 extends over 16 amino acids. The TCR comes from a male patient younger than 18 who had a stem cell transplant for acute lymphoblastic leukemia, so the T cells may come from the graft donor. The starting material was PBMCs, mostly from graft donor cells, obtained 180 days after TCRalphabeta/CD19-depleted stem cell transplant. The chain combines TRBV5-1 with TRBJ2-5; possibly TRBD2 for D (6 bases). The DNA of the CDR3 is TGCGCCAGCAGCAACAGACTAGGGATATACCAAGAGACCCAGTACTTC. This sequence encodes CASSNRLGIYQETQYF.